Shown below are 15 T cell receptor beta chains from a single sample sequenced in a study of vaccination and CD4 T cells after COVID-19 (dated by TCRdb to between 2022 and 2023). The antigens for these receptors are not known. This specimen's treatment or condition label, per the study, means: approximately 10-day PBMC culture with coronavirus spike peptide pools or control peptides (ViraFEST assay). CD4+ T cells from unexposed donors were collected before the COVID-19 pandemic (2011-2018). Library generation was performed with PCR. TCRdb lists the instrument as Illumina iSeq 100. DNA from cultured CD4+ T cells underwent TCR sequencing with the Oncomine TCR Beta short-read assay at the Johns Hopkins FTIC core. TCRdb ran its own pipeline on the public reads, namely fastp trimming at Q25 and MiXCR clone calling, and kept in-frame beta chains. Identical CDR3 proteins give one entry, which carries the most common genes and DNA. This sample gives 7,000 to 8,500 distinct CDR3 sequences in total; just over 45% of them show up just once. The ten largest clones add up to about 30% of the sample.

The sample comprised CD4+ T cells from blood, cultured in vitro. Receptors were obtained from a human donor in good health.

The V call is TRBV21-1, the J call TRBJ2-7; the D segment call TRBD2 is taken from the table without a DNA check. TRBV21-1 is a recognized pseudogene. The CDR3 length is 13 residues. The CDR3 nucleotides are TGTGCCAGCTGGGCCCAGGACTCCTACGAGCAGTACTTC. This codes for CASWAQDSYEQYF.

V gene TRBV6-2 or TRBV6-3 combines with J gene TRBJ1-2, with 7 nucleotides matching TRBD1. The CDR3 consists of 14 residues. CDR1 and CDR2 (germline): MNHEY, SVGEGT. Losses at the gene ends were 6 bases for V and 8 bases for J; bases not matched to a gene: 12. CDR3 residues: CASRQLETGIGYTF. The CDR3 region has the DNA TGTGCCAGCAGACAGCTAGAGACAGGGATCGGCTACACCTTC.

The gene calls are TRBV6-1 and TRBJ2-4; D not certain. Germline V CDR1 and CDR2: MNHNS, SASEGT. V shed 5 bases and J shed 0 bases, with 8 bases lying between them. The CDR3 extends over 14 amino acids. The CDR3 loop reads CASSQLLAKNIQYF. The DNA for the CDR3 is TGTGCCAGCAGTCAGTTACTAGCCAAAAACATTCAGTACTTC.

V is TRBV29-1 and J is TRBJ1-1, with a weak D call TRBD1 (6 bases). The length of the CDR3 is 11 residues. Germline V gene lookup returns CDR1 SQVTM and CDR2 ANQGSEA. V shed 3 bases and J shed 5 bases, with 7 bases lying between them. The CDR3 here is CSVDRGTEAFF. CDR3 DNA: TGCAGCGTTGACAGGGGAACTGAAGCTTTCTTT.

A few counts support this clonotype. The chain is built from TRBV10-3 and TRBJ2-7; 12 bases align to TRBD2. CDR3 length: 14 amino acids. CDR1 is ENHRY and CDR2 is SYGVKD in the germline V gene. V lost 7 bases, J lost 2 bases, and 3 bases stayed unmatched. The CDR3: CAITRTSGTYEQYF. In DNA, the CDR3 is TGTGCCATCACCAGGACTAGCGGGACCTACGAGCAGTACTTC.

This clonotype was observed a handful of times. V is TRBV6-2 or TRBV6-3 and J is TRBJ2-5, with D maybe TRBD2 (7 bases). Germline lookup yields CDR1 MNHEY and CDR2 SVGEGT. V lost 6 bases and J lost 5, with 22 bases in between. This CDR3 contains 16 residues. The CDR3 loop is CASRDVGGGKSETQYF. The DNA of the CDR3 is TGTGCCAGCAGAGACGTCGGCGGGGGCAAGTCTGAGACCCAGTACTTC.

The rearrangement uses TRBV6-1 and TRBJ1-2; 8 nucleotides line up with TRBD1. V shed 6 bases and J 8 bases; nucleotides not matched to a gene: 2. Germline V lookup: CDR1 MNHNS, CDR2 SASEGT. CDR3 size: 11 residues. This chain's CDR3 is CASRDRDGYTF. CDR3 bases: TGTGCCAGCAGGGACAGGGACGGCTACACCTTC.

This clonotype was seen only a few times. The rearrangement uses TRBV6-1 and TRBJ1-1; D gene unclear. The CDR3 is 10 residues long. The germline V and J ends were trimmed by 10 bases and 12 bases, with 15 bases remaining between them. In germline, CDR1 is MNHNS, CDR2 SASEGT. CDR3 coding DNA: TGTGCCACTCTTCCTTCCGTATCTTTCTTT. It encodes CATLPSVSFF.

The table lists this clonotype with a few counts. This chain connects TRBV6-1 to TRBJ1-1, with a possible D match to TRBD1 (6 bases). CDR1 and CDR2 (germline): MNHNS, SASEGT. The V gene lost 11 bases and the J gene lost 7 bases, with 20 bases spanning the gap. The CDR3 spans 13 residues. The chain's CDR3 is CAARRGRTGEAFF. CDR3 nucleotide sequence: TGTGCCGCCCGCAGGGGCAGGACCGGTGAAGCTTTCTTT.

V and J are TRBV7-9 and TRBJ1-5; D is ambiguous. V lost 6 bases and J 3 bases, leaving 6 bases between the germline ends. Germline-derived CDR1 and CDR2 are SEHNR and FQNEAQ (reference sequence). There are 12 residues in the CDR3. The CDR3 DNA follows: TGTGCCAGCAGTCGGGACAATCAGCCCCAGCATTTT. Protein: CASSRDNQPQHF.

Only a few counts were recorded for this clonotype. This rearrangement joins TRBV6-1 to TRBJ2-3, with a weak D call TRBD2 (5 bases). The CDR3 contains 16 residues. V lost 3 bases and J lost 6, with 19 bases in between. Germline V gene sequence: CDR1 MNHNS, CDR2 SASEGT. The CDR3 spells CASSDLRGVLWDTQYF. CDR3 in DNA: TGTGCCAGCAGTGATTTACGGGGTGTGCTGTGGGATACGCAGTATTTT.

The rearrangement joins TRBV5-4 to TRBJ1-2, with D tentatively TRBD1 (6 bases). The CDR3 extends over 16 amino acids. In germline, CDR1 is SGHNT, CDR2 YYREEE (reference sequence). The germline V and J ends were trimmed by 3 bases and 5 bases, with 20 bases remaining between them. The CDR3 region has the DNA TGTGCCAGCAGCTGGGGTTGGGGGGCTACTGGTTATGGCTACACCTTC. It translates to CASSWGWGATGYGYTF.

This clonotype was observed a few times. The J gene is TRBJ1-2, the V gene TRBV20-1; TRBD1 matches at 8 bases. The junction had 5 bases not matched to a gene; V was cut back by 8 bases and J by 0 bases. The CDR3 is 13 amino acids. Germline loops: CDR1 DFQATT, CDR2 SNEGSKA (reference sequence). CDR3 amino acids: CSSRGRTNYGYTF. The CDR3 region has the DNA TGCAGTTCCAGGGGGCGGACTAACTATGGCTACACCTTC.

This clonotype was detected a few times. V gene TRBV7-9 combines with J gene TRBJ1-6; a weak D match, TRBD1 (6 bases). Germline CDR1 and CDR2: SEHNR and FQNEAQ (reference sequence). The CDR3 is 16 amino acids. The DNA of the CDR3 is TGTGCTGGACGGGACACAGATACTATAAATAATTCACCCCTCCACTTT. It yields the protein CAGRDTDTINNSPLHF.

V gene TRBV2 combines with J gene TRBJ2-3; 9 nucleotides align to TRBD1. The V gene's germline CDR1 is SNHLY and CDR2 FYNNEI. This CDR3 contains 14 residues. Unmatched junction bases numbered 4, after V lost 6 bases and J lost 3 bases. CDR3 protein: CASSLQGATDTQYF. Here the CDR3 DNA reads TGTGCCAGCAGCCTACAGGGGGCTACAGATACGCAGTATTTT.